This T cell receptor beta chain was captured in a study of T cell responses to AZD1222 COVID-19 vaccine listed by TCRdb under 2021. For context, the study as a whole: AZD1222 recipients whose second dose came at about 4 weeks and those whose second dose came at about 12 weeks were combined into one group, since spike-specific TCR depth and breadth did not differ between the two schedules. TCR sequencing covered about 230 trial participants: 207 given two doses of AZD1222 and some 25 given two doses of MenACWY control vaccine. Enrollment into the trials was organized by age into subgroups of 18-55, 56-69 and 70-plus years, and those subgroups contained about 160, 30 and 59 TCR-sequenced participants, respectively. Study-wide conclusions, independent of this receptor: The whole spike protein was spanned by vaccine-associated CD4 TCRs, and dominant responses were seen in regions 160-218 and 743-854. No day 14 peak-response samples were available, so repertoires were characterized only after the peak T cell response. Nearly half of unique spike-specific TCRs reportedly recognized epitopes outside regions mutated in the B.1.351 and B.1.1.7 variants. Participants were mostly white British and included more females than males, and it was suggested by the authors that clonal diversity may have been underestimated. The 56-69-year group was small, and its depth increase did not reach significance, likely because of low power. Spike-specific TCR breadth and depth rose significantly after two AZD1222 doses compared with day 0 and with MenACWY recipients. Conclusions about previously exposed vaccinees are limited because only a handful of AZD1222 recipients were SARS-CoV-2 seropositive at baseline.

The CDR3 regions of human TCRbeta chains were analyzed by immunosequencing. The authors' pipeline ran thus. Repertoire TCRs were checked for matches against a reference library of SARS-CoV-2-specific TCRs that had been generated using the MIRA antigen-specificity platform. Breadth was defined as the fraction of unique TCRs that were SARS-CoV-2-associated, and depth was defined as the fraction of total T cells that were SARS-CoV-2-associated. Using the MIRA data, each spike-specific TCR was assigned both to the spike region to which the TCR was reactive and to a CD4 or CD8 class. Log10-transformed breadth and depth values were compared by one-way ANOVA with Sidak's multiple comparisons tests. Imported from immuneACCESS, the table was reduced by TCRdb to in-frame sequences with V and J called. These copies leave out some clones; in studies compared against another copy, an unresolved V gene accounts for under half, and the cause of the remainder is not known. The V and J calls and the clone size are those of that table, but D and trimming were determined from the DNA. The sample table holds 75,000 to 100,000 clones, of which roughly 90% were seen once. The top ten hold under 30% of the sample.

The time point label, read with the paper, signifies: baseline before first vaccination. Samples from vaccinated people were obtained from the UK trials COV001 and COV002, which included a single-blind randomized controlled phase 2/3 trial of AZD1222 (ChAdOx1 nCoV-19) in healthy adults. For TCRbeta chain sequencing, PBMC samples were collected from trial participants at day 0 and at day 28 after the second dose. This clone was detected a few times. No cognate antigen has been identified for it. Base qualities are missing; no much larger clone stands one base away. The CDR3, from cysteine to phenylalanine, totals 15 residues. The sequence is cut down to CDR3 DNA, 45 bases in frame from base 1. Sequences SGHAT (CDR1) and FQNNGV (CDR2) are obtained from the germline V gene. V sheds 5 bases and J sheds 4 bases, leaving 18 bases between their ends.

This receptor was taken from an adult in good health. The chain is assembled from TRBV11-2 and TRBJ2-7, with a weak D call of TRBD2 (6 bases match). Here the sequenced sample was peripheral blood, taken on day 0 of AZD1222 vaccination. This receptor has the CDR3 CASSPPGRGAYEQYF. The nucleotides are TGTGCCAGCAGCCCGCCCGGGAGAGGGGCTTACGAGCAGTACTTC. When the CDR3 is completed using the reference TRBV11-2 and TRBJ2-7 genes on either side, the full variable domain is EAGVAQSPRYKIIEKRQSVAFWCNPISGHATLYWYQQILGQGPKLLIQFQNNGVVDDSQLPKDRFSAERLKGVDSTLKIQPAKLEDSAVYLCASSPPGRGAYEQYFGPGTRLTVT.